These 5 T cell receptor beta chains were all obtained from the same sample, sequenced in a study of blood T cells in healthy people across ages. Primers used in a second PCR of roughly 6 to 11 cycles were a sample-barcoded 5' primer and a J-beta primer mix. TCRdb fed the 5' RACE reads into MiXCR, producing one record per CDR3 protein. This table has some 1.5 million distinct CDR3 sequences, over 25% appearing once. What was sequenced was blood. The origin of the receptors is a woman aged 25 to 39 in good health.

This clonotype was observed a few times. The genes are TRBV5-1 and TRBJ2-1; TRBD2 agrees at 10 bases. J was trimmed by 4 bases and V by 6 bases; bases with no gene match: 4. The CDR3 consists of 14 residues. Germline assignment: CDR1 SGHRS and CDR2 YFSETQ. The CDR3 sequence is CASTFSGGYNEQFF. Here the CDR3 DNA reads TGCGCCAGCACCTTTAGCGGGGGGTACAATGAGCAGTTCTTC.

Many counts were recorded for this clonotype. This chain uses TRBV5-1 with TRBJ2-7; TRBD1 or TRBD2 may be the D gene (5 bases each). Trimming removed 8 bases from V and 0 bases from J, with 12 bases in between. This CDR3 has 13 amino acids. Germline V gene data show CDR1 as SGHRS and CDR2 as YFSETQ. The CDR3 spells CASHRDDSYEQYF. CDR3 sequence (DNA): TGCGCCAGTCACCGGGACGACTCCTACGAGCAGTACTTC.

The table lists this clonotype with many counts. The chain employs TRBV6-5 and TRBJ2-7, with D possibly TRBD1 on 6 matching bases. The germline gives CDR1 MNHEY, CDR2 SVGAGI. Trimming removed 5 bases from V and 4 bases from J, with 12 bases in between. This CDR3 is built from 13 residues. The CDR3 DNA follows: TGTGCCAGCAGTCATCCCGACAGGTACGAGCAGTACTTC. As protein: CASSHPDRYEQYF.

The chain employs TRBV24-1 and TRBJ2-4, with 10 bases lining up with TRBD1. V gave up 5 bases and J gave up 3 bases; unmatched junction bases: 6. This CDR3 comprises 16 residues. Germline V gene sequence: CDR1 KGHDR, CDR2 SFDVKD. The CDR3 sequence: CATSAGTGDGKNIQYF. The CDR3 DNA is TGTGCCACCAGTGCCGGGACAGGGGACGGCAAAAACATTCAGTACTTC.

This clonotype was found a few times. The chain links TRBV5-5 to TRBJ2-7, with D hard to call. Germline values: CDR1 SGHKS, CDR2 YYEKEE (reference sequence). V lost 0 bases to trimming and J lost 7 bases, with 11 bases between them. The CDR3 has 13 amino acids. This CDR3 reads CASSLDFRIEQYF. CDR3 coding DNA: TGTGCCAGCAGCTTGGACTTTCGGATTGAGCAGTACTTC.